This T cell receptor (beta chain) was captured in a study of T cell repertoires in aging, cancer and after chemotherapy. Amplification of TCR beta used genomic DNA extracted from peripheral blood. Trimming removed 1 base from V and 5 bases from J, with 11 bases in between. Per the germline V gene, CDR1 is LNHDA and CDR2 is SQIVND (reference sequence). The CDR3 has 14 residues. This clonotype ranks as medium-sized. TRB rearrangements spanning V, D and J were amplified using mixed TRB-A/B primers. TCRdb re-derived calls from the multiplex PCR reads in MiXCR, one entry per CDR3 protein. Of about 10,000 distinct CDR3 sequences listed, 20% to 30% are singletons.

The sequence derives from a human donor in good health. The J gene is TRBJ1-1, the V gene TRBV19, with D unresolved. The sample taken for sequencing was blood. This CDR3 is CASSIGPTRTEAFF. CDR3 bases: TGTGCCAGTAGTATAGGGCCCACTAGAACTGAAGCTTTCTTT.